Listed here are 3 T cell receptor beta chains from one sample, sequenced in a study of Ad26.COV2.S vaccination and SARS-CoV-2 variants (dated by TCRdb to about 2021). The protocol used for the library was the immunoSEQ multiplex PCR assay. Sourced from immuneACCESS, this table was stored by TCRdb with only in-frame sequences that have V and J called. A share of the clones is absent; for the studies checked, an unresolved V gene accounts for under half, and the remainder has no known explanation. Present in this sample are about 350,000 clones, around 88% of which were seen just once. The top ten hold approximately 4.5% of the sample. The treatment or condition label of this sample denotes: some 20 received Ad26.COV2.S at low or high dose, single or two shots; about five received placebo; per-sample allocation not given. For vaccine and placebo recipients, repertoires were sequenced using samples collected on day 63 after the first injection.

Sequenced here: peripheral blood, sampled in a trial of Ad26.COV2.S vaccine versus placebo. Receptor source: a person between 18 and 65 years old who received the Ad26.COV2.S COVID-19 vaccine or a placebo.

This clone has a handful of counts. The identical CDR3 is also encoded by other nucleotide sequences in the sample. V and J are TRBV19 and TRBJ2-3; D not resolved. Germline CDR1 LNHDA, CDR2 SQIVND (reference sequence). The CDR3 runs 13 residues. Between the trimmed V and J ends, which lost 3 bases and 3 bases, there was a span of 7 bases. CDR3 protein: CASSISRTDTQYF. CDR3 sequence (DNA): TGTGCCAGTAGTATCTCGCGGACAGATACGCAGTATTTT.

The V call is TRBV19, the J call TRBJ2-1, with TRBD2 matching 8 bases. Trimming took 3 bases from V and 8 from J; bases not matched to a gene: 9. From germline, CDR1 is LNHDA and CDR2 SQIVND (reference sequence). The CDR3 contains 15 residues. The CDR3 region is CASSIRLAGTDEQFF. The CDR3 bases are TGTGCCAGTAGTATTCGTCTAGCGGGTACAGATGAGCAGTTCTTC.

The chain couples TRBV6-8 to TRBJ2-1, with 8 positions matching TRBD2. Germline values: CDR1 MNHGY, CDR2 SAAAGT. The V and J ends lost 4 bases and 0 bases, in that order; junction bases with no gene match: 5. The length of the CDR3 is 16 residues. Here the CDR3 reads CASSLAGRASYNEQFF. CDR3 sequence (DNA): TGTGCCAGCAGTTTGGCCGGGAGGGCCTCCTACAATGAGCAGTTCTTC.